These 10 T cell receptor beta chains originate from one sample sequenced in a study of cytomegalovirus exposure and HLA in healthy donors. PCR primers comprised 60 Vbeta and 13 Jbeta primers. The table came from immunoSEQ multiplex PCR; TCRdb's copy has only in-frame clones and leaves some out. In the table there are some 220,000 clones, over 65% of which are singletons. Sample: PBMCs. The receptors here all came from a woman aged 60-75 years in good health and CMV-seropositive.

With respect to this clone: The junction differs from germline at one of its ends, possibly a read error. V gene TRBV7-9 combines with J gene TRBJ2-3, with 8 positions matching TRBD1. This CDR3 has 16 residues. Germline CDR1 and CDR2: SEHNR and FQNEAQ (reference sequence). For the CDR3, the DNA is TGTTCCAGCAGCCTAGGAGTGGGACAGGTAACAGATACGCAGTATTTT. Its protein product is CSSSLGVGQVTDTQYF.

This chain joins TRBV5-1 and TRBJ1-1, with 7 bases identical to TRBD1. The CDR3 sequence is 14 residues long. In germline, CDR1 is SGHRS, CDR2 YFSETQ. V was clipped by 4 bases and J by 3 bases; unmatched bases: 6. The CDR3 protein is CASSLTQGDTEAFF. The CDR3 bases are TGCGCCAGCAGCCTAACCCAGGGGGACACTGAAGCTTTCTTT.

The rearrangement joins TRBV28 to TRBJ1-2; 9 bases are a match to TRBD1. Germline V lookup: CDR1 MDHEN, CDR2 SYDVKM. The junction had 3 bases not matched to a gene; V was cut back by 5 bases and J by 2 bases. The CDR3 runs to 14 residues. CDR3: CASSLQGANYGYTF. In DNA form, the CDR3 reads TGTGCCAGCAGTCTACAGGGGGCAAACTATGGCTACACCTTC.

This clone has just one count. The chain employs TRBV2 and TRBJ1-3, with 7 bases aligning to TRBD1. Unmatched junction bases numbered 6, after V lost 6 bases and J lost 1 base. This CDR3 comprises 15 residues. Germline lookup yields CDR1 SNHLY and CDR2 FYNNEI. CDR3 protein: CASRDLQGSGNTIYF. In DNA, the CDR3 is TGTGCCAGCAGGGATCTACAGGGGTCTGGAAACACCATATATTTT.

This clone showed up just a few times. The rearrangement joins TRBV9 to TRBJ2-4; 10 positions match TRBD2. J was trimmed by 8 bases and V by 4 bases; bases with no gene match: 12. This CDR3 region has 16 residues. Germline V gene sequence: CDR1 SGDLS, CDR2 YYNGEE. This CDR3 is CASSPRTSGTDDIQYF. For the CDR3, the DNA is TGTGCCAGCAGCCCCCGGACTAGCGGTACAGATGACATTCAGTACTTC.

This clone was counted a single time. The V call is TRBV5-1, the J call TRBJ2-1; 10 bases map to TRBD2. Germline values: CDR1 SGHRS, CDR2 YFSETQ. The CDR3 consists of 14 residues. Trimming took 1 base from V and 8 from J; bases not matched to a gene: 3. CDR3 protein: CASSLLAGEHEQFF. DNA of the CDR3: TGCGCCAGCAGCTTGCTAGCGGGAGAGCATGAGCAGTTCTTC. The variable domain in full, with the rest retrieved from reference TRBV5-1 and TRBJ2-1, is KAGVTQTPRYLIKTRGQQVTLSCSPISGHRSVSWYQQTPGQGLQFLFEYFSETQRNKGNFPGRFSGRQFSNSRSEMNVSTLELGDSALYLCASSLLAGEHEQFFGPGTRLTVL.

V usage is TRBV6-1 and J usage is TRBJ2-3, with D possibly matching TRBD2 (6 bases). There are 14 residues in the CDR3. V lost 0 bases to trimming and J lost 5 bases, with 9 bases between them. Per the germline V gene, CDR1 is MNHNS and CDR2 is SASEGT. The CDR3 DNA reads TGTGCCAGCAGTGAAGCGGGAGGCAAAGATACGCAGTATTTT. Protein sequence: CASSEAGGKDTQYF.

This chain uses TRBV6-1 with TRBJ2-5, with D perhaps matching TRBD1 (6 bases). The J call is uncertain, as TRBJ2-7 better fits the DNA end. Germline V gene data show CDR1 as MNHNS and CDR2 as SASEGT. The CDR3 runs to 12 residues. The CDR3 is CASRLQGYEQYF. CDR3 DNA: TGTGCCAGCAGACTACAGGGATACGAGCAGTACTTC.

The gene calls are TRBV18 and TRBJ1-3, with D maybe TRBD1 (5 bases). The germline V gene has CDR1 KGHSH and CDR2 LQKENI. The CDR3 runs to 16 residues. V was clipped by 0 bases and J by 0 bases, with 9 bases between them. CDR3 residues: CASSPPGGDSGNTIYF. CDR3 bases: TGTGCCAGCTCACCACCAGGAGGGGACTCTGGAAACACCATATATTTT.

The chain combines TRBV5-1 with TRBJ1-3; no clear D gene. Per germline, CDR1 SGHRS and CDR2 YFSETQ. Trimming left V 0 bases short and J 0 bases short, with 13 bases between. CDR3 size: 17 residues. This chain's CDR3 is CASSLAGRTNSGNTIYF. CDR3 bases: TGCGCCAGCAGCTTGGCCGGCAGGACTAACTCTGGAAACACCATATATTTT.